This is a list of T cell receptor beta chains from one sample in a study of T-cell reconstitution after alpha-beta-depleted transplantation in children. TCRdb re-called the PCR reads through MiXCR, storing one row per CDR3 protein. The sample consists of about 360,000 distinct CDR3 sequences, approximately 12% of them appearing once. Sequenced material: PBMCs, taken from the stem cell graft. These receptors were taken from a human donor who donated a stem cell graft to a child with Fanconi anemia. The CDR3 runs from the conserved cysteine through the conserved F or W. A D gene is named only where the DNA matches it firmly. Not every row has a clone size; where given, it reads once, few, many or a size class.

clone_size,d_call,v_call,j_call,cdr3_aa,cdr3_nt
-,-,TRBV6-1,TRBJ2-2,CASSEIPGSHTWTGELFF,TGTGCCAGCAGTGAAATCCCAGGCTCGCACACATGGACCGGGGAGCTGTTTTTT
-,-,TRBV6-1,TRBJ1-5,CASSETLGASNQPQHF,TGTGCCAGCAGTGAGACATTAGGAGCTTCCAATCAGCCCCAGCATTTT
few,-,TRBV12-3/TRBV12-4,TRBJ1-5,CASSFRGLSNQPQHF,TGTGCCAGCAGTTTTCGGGGGTTGAGCAATCAGCCCCAGCATTTT
-,TRBD2,TRBV4-2,TRBJ2-3,CASSQSLAGSSTDTQYF,TGTGCCAGCAGCCAGAGCTTAGCGGGGTCTAGCACAGATACGCAGTATTTT
many,-,TRBV4-2,TRBJ2-1,CASSFGRSTNEQFF,TGTGCCAGCAGCTTCGGGCGCAGTACCAATGAGCAGTTCTTC
-,-,TRBV4-3,TRBJ1-2,CASSQDTDRGYTF,TGCGCCAGCAGCCAAGACACGGATCGCGGCTACACCTTC
-,TRBD2,TRBV7-9,TRBJ2-3,CASSSLGEGISTDTQYF,TGTGCCAGCAGCTCGTTAGGGGAGGGGATTAGCACAGATACGCAGTATTTT
many,-,TRBV4-2,TRBJ2-1,CASSQDEREYNEQFF,TGTGCCAGCAGCCAAGATGAACGGGAGTACAATGAGCAGTTCTTC
many,-,TRBV29-1,TRBJ2-6,CSVGVSGANVLTF,TGCAGCGTTGGGGTCTCTGGGGCCAACGTCCTGACTTTC
-,-,TRBV4-3,TRBJ1-4,CASSQDGATNEKLFF,TGCGCCAGCAGCCAAGATGGCGCAACTAATGAAAAACTGTTTTTT
few,-,TRBV20-1,TRBJ2-3,CSARSPWGHRTDTQYF,TGCAGTGCTAGAAGCCCCTGGGGTCACCGCACAGATACGCAGTATTTT